The entry below gives a single T cell receptor beta chain sequence along with its context. Source study methods: Cell counts per sample came from amplifying reference gene primers. The repertoire was sequenced with immunoSEQ multiplex PCR; TCRdb's copy has only in-frame clones and lacks some. That table supplies the V and J calls and clone size; D and trimming were determined from the DNA. The repertoire consists of roughly 150,000 clones, with around 77% occurring once and the leading ten covering approximately 2.6%. The data belong to a study of blood T cell repertoires in COVID-19. Turning to the study itself: Researchers got acute and convalescent COVID-19 samples from the United States, Italy and Spain. PBMCs, B-cell-depleted T cells, or T cells provided the cDNA or gDNA that made up the material.

The source is a man in his 70s with acute or convalescent COVID-19. The specimen sequenced was peripheral blood.

DNA for the CDR3: TGTGCCAGCAGCGTAAGCGGACAGGGTGGGGAAAAACTGTTTTTT. As protein: CASSVSGQGGEKLFF. This chain links TRBV9 with TRBJ1-4; 8 positions agree with TRBD1. Germline CDR1 and CDR2: SGDLS and YYNGEE. V lost 1 base, J lost 8 bases, and 7 bases stayed unmatched. The CDR3 has 15 residues.